The sequence of this T cell receptor beta chain was determined in a study of human T cells and chemical hapten exposure. This clonotype was seen at least ten times. Antigen unknown. Study processing details: The number of TCRs in each sample had a median of approximately 93,000 and spanned about 20,000 to 690,600. MiXCR, applied by TCRdb to the RACE reads, yields one record per CDR3 protein. TCRdb's processing, not the authors' own work, is the source of the V and J calls. This table has tens of thousands of distinct CDR3 sequences, 10% appearing once. There are 12 residues in the CDR3. With 6 bases clipped from V and 5 bases from J, the junction kept 5 bases outside the gene matches. The germline gives CDR1 SQVTM, CDR2 ANQGSEA. Study results and caveats: The study found expanded TCRs formed significantly more large CDR3 similarity clusters than controls.

Time point defined: pre-sensitization, week 0. The sample's treatment: therapeutic diphenylcyclopropenone sensitization with weekly scalp DPC. Sequencing started from total RNA isolated from unfractionated whole blood. Blood collection happened ahead of applying each patch test. Sequencing was performed on whole blood, taken in connection with sensitization to the hapten diphenylcyclopropenone (DPC). V is TRBV29-1 and J is TRBJ2-5; 8 bases map to TRBD1. The sequence was collected from a man aged 45-65 years with alopecia areata. Some clones in this sample may be carry-over from other donors' samples. CDR3 bases: TGCAGCGTATACAGGGGGGAGGAGACCCAGTACTTC. This gives the protein CSVYRGEETQYF.